Below are 16 T cell receptor beta chains sequenced from a single sample in a study of T cell clones after liver transplantation. TCRdb keeps only in-frame clones here, not all; method: immunoSEQ multiplex PCR. The data hold about 75,000 clones, with around four fifths observed a single time. This specimen consisted of CD4+ T cells from blood, obtained around 48 months after liver transplant. These receptor sequences come from a human patient who received a liver transplant. Among the T cells, some may be from the graft donor.

This clone was counted a single time. This chain connects TRBV15 to TRBJ1-3; D is uncertain. The CDR3 contains 15 residues. Germline loops: CDR1 LNHNV, CDR2 YYDKDF (reference sequence). V was trimmed by 0 bases and J by 3 bases, leaving 9 bases between them. In nucleotides, the CDR3 is TGTGCCACCAGCAGAGATCTAGGTGGTGGAAACACCATATATTTT. It specifies CATSRDLGGGNTIYF.

The count of this clone is one. The chain recombines TRBV4-3 with TRBJ2-7, with TRBD1 matching 7 bases. Germline-derived CDR1 and CDR2 are LGHNA and YSLEER. Trimming at V came to 1 base and at J to 2 bases, leaving 8 bases not matched to a gene. The CDR3 loop spans 16 amino acids. CDR3: CASSQAVGQQTYEQYF. The CDR3 nucleotides read TGCGCCAGCAGCCAAGCCGTGGGACAGCAGACCTACGAGCAGTACTTC.

The rearrangement joins TRBV7-2 to TRBJ1-5; a possible D gene is TRBD1 (5 bases). Per the germline V gene, CDR1 is SGHTA and CDR2 is FQGNSA. This CDR3 is 15 amino acids long. V gave up 2 bases and J gave up 3 bases, with 11 bases separating them. Here the CDR3 reads CASSLYGDSNQPQHF. Here the CDR3 DNA reads TGTGCCAGCAGCTTATATGGGGACTCCAATCAGCCCCAGCATTTT.

This rearrangement joins TRBV4-3 to TRBJ2-1; 9 bases are shared with TRBD2. Germline values: CDR1 LGHNA, CDR2 YSLEER. V shed 5 bases, J shed 2 bases, and the junction held 10 bases outside the gene matches. The CDR3 covers 17 residues. CDR3 nucleotides: TGCGCCAGCAGCTCAGAGAAGGGACTAGCACCCTACAATGAGCAGTTCTTC. Amino acids: CASSSEKGLAPYNEQFF.

This clone showed up just a few times. CDR3 in amino acids: CASRAEDYGYTF. The CDR3 DNA reads as TGTGCCAGCAGGGCAGAGGACTATGGCTACACCTTC. V gene TRBV2 combines with J gene TRBJ1-2; no firm D call. The V gene lost 6 bases and the J gene lost 3 bases, with 8 bases spanning the gap. CDR1 and CDR2 from the germline V gene are SNHLY and FYNNEI. The CDR3 spans 12 residues.

This clone was seen only once. The chain employs TRBV5-4 and TRBJ2-1; 12 bases map to TRBD2. Losses at the gene ends were 5 bases for V and 7 bases for J; bases not matched to a gene: 13. CDR3 length equals 17 residues. In germline, CDR1 is SGHNT, CDR2 YYREEE (reference sequence). The CDR3 nucleotides are TGTGCCAGCAGACAAACTAGCGGGGGGCGCGGCGGGAATGAGCAGTTCTTC. It encodes CASRQTSGGRGGNEQFF.

CDR3 region: CASSSIAGNTIYF. CDR3 nucleotide sequence: TGTGCCAGCTCATCTATCGCAGGAAACACCATATATTTT. The chain carries TRBV18 and TRBJ1-3; D call uncertain. The CDR3 is 13 amino acids. V dropped 5 bases and J dropped 4 bases, with 9 bases sitting between them. Germline assignment: CDR1 KGHSH and CDR2 LQKENI. Full variable domain (rest looked up from reference TRBV18 and TRBJ1-3): NAGVMQNPRHLVRRRGQEARLRCSPMKGHSHVYWYRQLPEEGLKFMVYLQKENIIDESGMPKERFSAEFPKEGPSILRIQQVVRGDSAAYFCASSSIAGNTIYFGEGSWLTVV.

The chain couples TRBV27 to TRBJ1-2, with D tentatively TRBD1 (6 bases). This CDR3 spans 14 amino acids. The V gene's germline CDR1 is MNHEY and CDR2 SMNVEV (reference sequence). The V end lost 2 bases, the J end lost 4 bases, and 11 bases lay between the germline ends. The CDR3 DNA follows: TGTGCCAGCAGTTTAGGAGGGGGTGGCTATGGCTACACCTTC. Protein: CASSLGGGGYGYTF.

This sequence joins TRBV5-4 and TRBJ2-7, with TRBD2 matching 10 bases. CDR3 length: 14 residues. The V and J ends lost 1 base and 5 bases, in that order; junction bases with no gene match: 3. Germline assignment: CDR1 SGHNT and CDR2 YYREEE (reference sequence). The CDR3 is CASSLTSGDHEQYF. CDR3 coding DNA: TGTGCCAGCAGCTTGACTAGCGGGGACCACGAGCAGTACTTC. The full variable domain, completed using reference TRBV5-4 and TRBJ2-7, is ETGVTQSPTHLIKTRGQQVTLRCSSQSGHNTVSWYQQALGQGPQFIFQYYREEENGRGNFPPRFSGLQFPNYSSELNVNALELDDSALYLCASSLTSGDHEQYFGPGTRLTVT.

The rearrangement joins TRBV5-4 to TRBJ2-1; the match to TRBD1 covers 9 bases. This CDR3 is built from 17 residues. Germline V gene sequence: CDR1 SGHNT, CDR2 YYREEE (reference sequence). Losses at the gene ends were 4 bases for V and 0 bases for J; bases not matched to a gene: 8. DNA for the CDR3: TGTGCCAGCAGCCTTCCCCCGGGACAGGGCTCCTACAATGAGCAGTTCTTC. Encoded protein: CASSLPPGQGSYNEQFF.

Here the CDR3 reads CASSRTSGGGETQYF. The CDR3 DNA reads TGTGCCAGCAGCCGGACCAGCGGAGGGGGGGAGACCCAGTACTTC. This chain links TRBV7-2 with TRBJ2-5; the D gene could be TRBD1 or TRBD2 (6 bases each). CDR3 size: 15 residues. Looked up from germline, CDR1 is SGHTA and CDR2 is FQGNSA. With 5 bases removed from V and 5 bases from J, the gap between germline ends came to 18 bases.

This chain connects TRBV7-2 to TRBJ1-3, with D possibly matching TRBD1 (6 bases). The CDR3 extends over 17 amino acids. Germline CDR1 is SGHTA and CDR2 is FQGNSA. Trimming left V 1 base short and J 0 bases short, with 13 bases between. The CDR3 DNA follows: TGTGCCAGCAGCTTAGTGGGGACACGAAACTCTGGAAACACCATATATTTT. Translation gives CASSLVGTRNSGNTIYF. Together with reference TRBV7-2 and TRBJ1-3, the CDR3 gives the full variable domain: GAGVSQSPSNKVTEKGKDVELRCDPISGHTALYWYRQSLGQGLEFLIYFQGNSAPDKSGLPSDRFSAERTGGSVSTLTIQRTQQEDSAVYLCASSLVGTRNSGNTIYFGEGSWLTVV.

This chain links TRBV14 with TRBJ1-3, with a possible D match to TRBD1 (5 bases). The V gene lost 3 bases and the J gene lost 3 bases, with 6 bases spanning the gap. Germline CDR1 is SGHDN and CDR2 is FVKESK. The CDR3 runs to 13 residues. Here the CDR3 reads CASSQGLGNTIYF. As DNA, the CDR3 is TGTGCCAGCAGCCAGGGGCTTGGAAACACCATATATTTT.

DNA of the CDR3: TGTGCCAGCAGCCGACTGTCCTACGAGCAGTACTTC. Amino acids: CASSRLSYEQYF. The chain carries TRBV6-1 and TRBJ2-7; D unclear. Trimming removed 6 bases at V and 1 base at J, with 7 bases between. CDR3 length: 12 residues. Germline V lookup: CDR1 MNHNS, CDR2 SASEGT.

The chain links TRBV18 to TRBJ1-2; D gene unclear. The CDR3 has 12 residues. V lost 2 bases to trimming and J lost 5 bases, with 6 bases between them. Germline V CDR1 and CDR2: KGHSH, LQKENI. CDR3 coding DNA: TGTGCCAGCTCACCAGGCACGTATGGCTACACCTTC. Its translation is CASSPGTYGYTF.

The chain uses TRBV6-6 and TRBJ1-1; D remains unclear. Trimming took off 3 bases at V and 10 bases at J, with 15 bases between the two ends. In germline, CDR1 is MNHNY, CDR2 SVGAGI (reference sequence). CDR3 length: 13 amino acids. CDR3 residues: CASSYGRGRGAFF. CDR3 in DNA: TGTGCCAGCAGTTATGGACGAGGAAGAGGAGCTTTCTTT.